The sequence of this T cell receptor beta chain was determined in a study of preoperative IRX-2 immunotherapy in early breast cancer. Treatment defined: preoperative locoregional IRX-2 cytokine immunotherapy. This phase Ib study tested locoregional IRX-2 cytokine immunotherapy given before surgery. V lost 6 bases to trimming and J lost 0 bases; unmatched junction nucleotides: 10. The CDR3 totals 16 residues. Germline lookup yields CDR1 SQVTM and CDR2 ANQGSEA. TCRdb's table, derived via immunoSEQ multiplex PCR, lists solely in-frame clones and lacks some. The data contain roughly 27,000 clones, nearly 80% of them seen just once; the ten biggest clones take up 2% to 2.5%.

The sequence was collected from a human donor with breast cancer. This sample comprised lymph node tissue, obtained before IRX-2 immunotherapy. This chain connects TRBV29-1 to TRBJ2-1; 8 nucleotides align to TRBD1. The CDR3 spells CSVARDRTSSYNEQFF. CDR3 DNA: TGCAGCGTAGCTAGGGACAGGACCAGCTCCTACAATGAGCAGTTCTTC.